This T cell receptor beta chain was documented in a study of CD8+ T cells in alopecia areata. Study as a whole: Treatment with tofacitinib (6 to 18 months) was followed by 6 months off drug.

Sequencing used cDNA as its template, made by extracting RNA and reverse transcribing it. Assay used: immunoSEQ multiplex PCR; TCRdb lists only in-frame clones, some missing. The sample comprises over 200,000 clones, about 64% of which are singletons, and more than 3.5% rests with the top ten. Treatment meaning: oral pan-JAK inhibitor, 5-10 mg twice daily. Sorted populations comprised CD4+ and CD8+ T cells obtained from PBMCs. V lost 2 bases to trimming and J lost 7 bases, with 9 bases between them. The CDR3 covers 13 residues. Germline lookup yields CDR1 SNHLY and CDR2 FYNNEI. V usage is TRBV2 and J usage is TRBJ1-5; D ambiguous. The specimen comprised CD4+ T cells sorted from blood, sampled at week 4, from a patient treated with tofacitinib. The receptor was isolated from a human donor with alopecia areata. CDR3 coding DNA: TGTGCCAGCAGTGAATACAGTGAACAGCCCCAGCATTTT. Its protein is CASSEYSEQPQHF. Combining the CDR3 with reference TRBV2 and TRBJ1-5 gives the whole variable domain EPEVTQTPSHQVTQMGQEVILRCVPISNHLYFYWYRQILGQKVEFLVSFYNNEISEKSEIFDDQFSVERPDGSNFTLKIRSTKLEDSAMYFCASSEYSEQPQHFGDGTRLSIL.